This entry lists 21 T cell receptor beta chains sequenced from one sample in a study of blood T cell repertoires in COVID-19. Generated by immunoSEQ multiplex PCR, the TCRdb table keeps only in-frame clones and is missing some. The table includes a few hundred thousand clones, 80% to 90% detected once. Material for sequencing was PBMCs or T cells enriched from blood (not recorded which). The receptors derive from a young man who had recovered from COVID-19.

The genes are TRBV19 and TRBJ1-1, with D unresolved. From germline, CDR1 is LNHDA and CDR2 SQIVND (reference sequence). The CDR3 is made up of 14 amino acids. The V end was cut by 5 bases, the J end by 0 bases, with 10 bases between. CDR3 nucleotide sequence: TGTGCCAGTAGTTCGAAGCTCATGAACACTGAAGCTTTCTTT. This encodes CASSSKLMNTEAFF.

The chain links TRBV5-1 to TRBJ2-3; no clear D gene. Trimming shortened V by 3 bases and J by 2 bases, and 10 bases separated the two germline ends. CDR1 is SGHRS, CDR2 YFSETQ, per germline. CDR3 length: 14 residues. As DNA, the CDR3 is TGCGCCAGCAGCTCCCCGCTGGCCACAGATACGCAGTATTTT. This gives the protein CASSSPLATDTQYF.

The chain couples TRBV19 to TRBJ1-4; D may be TRBD1 (6 bases). Germline V gene sequence: CDR1 LNHDA, CDR2 SQIVND (reference sequence). The CDR3 runs to 15 residues. V lost 8 bases and J lost 11, with 24 bases in between. DNA for the CDR3: TGTGCCAGTTCAACGGGCGACAGGCAGTTGGGGAAACTGTTTTTT. This sequence encodes CASSTGDRQLGKLFF. The variable domain in full, with the rest retrieved from reference TRBV19 and TRBJ1-4, is DGGITQSPKYLFRKEGQNVTLSCEQNLNHDAMYWYRQDPGQGLRLIYYSQIVNDFQKGDIAEGYSVSREKKESFPLTVTSAQKNPTAFYLCASSTGDRQLGKLFFGSGTQLSVL.

The chain is built from TRBV6-5 and TRBJ1-6; the match to TRBD1 covers 7 bases. V was clipped by 6 bases and J by 9 bases; unmatched bases: 2. Germline V gives CDR1 MNHEY, CDR2 SVGAGI. The CDR3 spans 12 residues. The CDR3 loop is CASRTGTSPLHF. CDR3 DNA: TGTGCCAGCAGGACAGGGACTTCACCCCTCCACTTT.

The chain couples TRBV27 to TRBJ2-3; weak D call: TRBD2 (7 bases). With 8 bases removed from V and 8 bases from J, the gap between germline ends came to 20 bases. The V gene's germline CDR1 is MNHEY and CDR2 SMNVEV (reference sequence). This CDR3 contains 14 residues. The CDR3 is CASGVEGGGATQYF. CDR3 bases: TGTGCCAGCGGAGTAGAAGGAGGGGGGGCTACGCAGTATTTT.

In regard to this clone: Other nucleotide sequences in the sample specify the same CDR3. The chain combines TRBV29-1 with TRBJ1-5, with D possibly being TRBD1 (5 bases). V was shortened by 4 bases and J by 4 bases, with 11 bases between the two germline ends. Germline V gene data show CDR1 as SQVTM and CDR2 as ANQGSEA. CDR3 size: 13 residues. CDR3 coding DNA: TGCAGCGTTGGGGGCCAGGTGAATCAGCCCCAGCATTTT. This gives the protein CSVGGQVNQPQHF.

The genes are TRBV6-8 and TRBJ1-1; D is uncertain. The CDR3 is made up of 16 amino acids. The V end was cut by 2 bases, the J end by 1 base, with 14 bases between. The germline V gene has CDR1 MNHGY and CDR2 SAAAGT. The CDR3 region is CASSYKAGEKNTEAFF. The CDR3 bases are TGTGCCAGCAGTTACAAGGCAGGTGAAAAGAACACTGAAGCTTTCTTT.

V gene TRBV12-5 combines with J gene TRBJ1-2; D uncertain. The V and J ends lost 0 bases and 2 bases respectively, with 7 bases between them. Germline CDR1 and CDR2: LGHNT and FRNRAP. CDR3 length: 14 amino acids. The CDR3 coding sequence is TGTGCTAGTGGTTTGGTCGGGTTAAACTATGGCTACACCTTC. Its translation: CASGLVGLNYGYTF.

V usage is TRBV19 and J usage is TRBJ1-3; possible D gene TRBD1, 6 bases. From germline, CDR1 is LNHDA and CDR2 SQIVND (reference sequence). This CDR3 is built from 16 residues. Trimming stripped 3 bases from V and 2 bases from J, with 14 bases between. The DNA of the CDR3 is TGTGCCAGTAGTATGGGGGCAGGGACGACTGGAAACACCATATATTTT. Amino acids: CASSMGAGTTGNTIYF.

The chain carries TRBV28 and TRBJ1-5, with unresolved D. Germline V lookup: CDR1 MDHEN, CDR2 SYDVKM. V lost 7 bases and J lost 3, with 16 bases in between. The length of the CDR3 is 15 residues. CDR3 sequence reads: CASNSGTLINQPQHF. Here the CDR3 DNA reads TGTGCCAGCAATAGTGGTACGCTGATCAATCAGCCCCAGCATTTT.

This chain connects TRBV27 to TRBJ1-2, with 7 bases aligning to TRBD1. Germline values: CDR1 MNHEY, CDR2 SMNVEV (reference sequence). The CDR3 has 14 amino acids. Trimming removed 6 bases from V and 3 bases from J; junction bases left unmatched: 7. The chain's CDR3 is CASRRQGEDYGYTF. CDR3 bases: TGTGCCAGCAGGAGACAGGGAGAGGACTATGGCTACACCTTC.

This chain joins TRBV7-9 and TRBJ2-3; TRBD1 matches 10 bases. Trimming cost V 5 bases and J 3 bases; bases outside gene matches: 5. The CDR3 has 15 residues. The germline V gene encodes CDR1 SEHNR and CDR2 FQNEAQ (reference sequence). Here the CDR3 DNA reads TGTGCCAGCAGCCAAGGGACAGGGGCTACAGATACGCAGTATTTT. This encodes CASSQGTGATDTQYF.

The rearrangement uses TRBV7-6 and TRBJ2-7; D unresolved. In germline, CDR1 is SGHVS, CDR2 FNYEAQ. Trimming shortened V by 1 base and J by 2 bases, and 6 bases separated the two germline ends. This CDR3 is 13 amino acids long. CDR3 DNA sequence: TGTGCCAGCAGCTTAGACATAACCTACGAGCAGTACTTC. Translation: CASSLDITYEQYF.

The chain is built from TRBV6-5 and TRBJ1-1; D is possibly TRBD1 (5 bases). The germline gives CDR1 MNHEY, CDR2 SVGAGI. The CDR3 has 14 residues. The V end lost 2 bases, the J end lost 6 bases, and 13 bases lay between the germline ends. CDR3 amino acids: CASSYQGGDAEAFF. CDR3 DNA sequence: TGTGCCAGCAGTTACCAGGGAGGGGACGCTGAAGCTTTCTTT.

The chain couples TRBV12-3 or TRBV12-4 to TRBJ1-1; D is perhaps TRBD1 (6 bases). The V end was cut by 3 bases, the J end by 7 bases, with 12 bases between. The CDR3 loop spans 13 amino acids. This chain's CDR3 is CASSFEGDSEAFF. Written as DNA, the CDR3 is TGTGCCAGCAGTTTTGAGGGGGATAGTGAAGCTTTCTTT.

The V gene is TRBV24-1, the J gene TRBJ2-2; tentatively, D is TRBD1 (7 bases). The CDR3 loop spans 15 amino acids. V was trimmed by 3 bases and J by 5 bases, leaving 12 bases between them. CDR1 KGHDR and CDR2 SFDVKD come from the germline V gene. The CDR3 loop is CATSDPGGRTGELFF. As DNA, the CDR3 is TGTGCCACCAGTGATCCAGGGGGGAGGACCGGGGAGCTGTTTTTT.

This clone was seen a single time. The genes are TRBV28 and TRBJ2-3; 7 bases line up with TRBD2. There are 14 residues in the CDR3. V shed 10 bases, J shed 0 bases, and the junction held 7 bases outside the gene matches. CDR1 and CDR2 from the germline V gene are MDHEN and SYDVKM. CDR3 DNA: TGTGCCACCGGGGCGGGAGTGAGCACAGATACGCAGTATTTT. Translation: CATGAGVSTDTQYF.

This clone was seen just once. The rearrangement uses TRBV4-1 and TRBJ1-1; D not resolved. The V gene lost 1 base and the J gene lost 3 bases, with 9 bases spanning the gap. Looked up from germline, CDR1 is MGHRA and CDR2 is YSYEKL. The CDR3 length is 14 residues. In DNA form, the CDR3 reads TGCGCCAGCAGCCAAGTCCTCAGTCACACTGAAGCTTTCTTT. Protein sequence: CASSQVLSHTEAFF.

The rearrangement links TRBV27 to TRBJ1-2, with D maybe TRBD1 (5 bases). Germline V CDR1 and CDR2: MNHEY, SMNVEV (reference sequence). Trimming took 5 bases from V and 2 from J, leaving 12 bases between them. The CDR3 is 14 residues long. CDR3 DNA: TGTGCCAGCAGTCTTACAGGACCCAACTATGGCTACACCTTC. Encoded protein: CASSLTGPNYGYTF.

The chain couples TRBV4-1 to TRBJ2-5; 8 positions match TRBD2. Trimming took 2 bases from V and 3 from J; bases not matched to a gene: 5. Germline CDR1 reads MGHRA; CDR2 reads YSYEKL. The CDR3 is made up of 15 amino acids. DNA of the CDR3: TGCGCCAGCAGCCAAAAACTGACTAGCGAAGAGACCCAGTACTTC. This translates into CASSQKLTSEETQYF.

The chain is built from TRBV9 and TRBJ2-7, with 8 bases lining up with TRBD1. The length of the CDR3 is 18 residues. Germline assignment: CDR1 SGDLS and CDR2 YYNGEE. V lost 3 bases to trimming and J lost 2 bases; unmatched junction nucleotides: 16. The DNA for the CDR3 is TGTGCCAGCAGCGGGTGGACAGGGAATTTCCCCCTTGCCTACGAGCAGTACTTC. Translation gives CASSGWTGNFPLAYEQYF.